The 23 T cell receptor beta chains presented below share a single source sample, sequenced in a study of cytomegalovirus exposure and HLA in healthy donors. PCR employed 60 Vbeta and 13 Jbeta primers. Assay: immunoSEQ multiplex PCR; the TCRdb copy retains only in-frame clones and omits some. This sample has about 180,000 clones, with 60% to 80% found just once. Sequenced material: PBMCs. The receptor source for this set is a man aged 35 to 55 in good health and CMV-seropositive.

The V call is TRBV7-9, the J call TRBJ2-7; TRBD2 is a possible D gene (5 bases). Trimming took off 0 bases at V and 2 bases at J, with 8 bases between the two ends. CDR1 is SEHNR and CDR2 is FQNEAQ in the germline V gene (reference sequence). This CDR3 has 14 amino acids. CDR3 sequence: CASSLALAPYEQYF. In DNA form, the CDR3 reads TGTGCCAGCAGCTTAGCTCTAGCCCCCTACGAGCAGTACTTC.

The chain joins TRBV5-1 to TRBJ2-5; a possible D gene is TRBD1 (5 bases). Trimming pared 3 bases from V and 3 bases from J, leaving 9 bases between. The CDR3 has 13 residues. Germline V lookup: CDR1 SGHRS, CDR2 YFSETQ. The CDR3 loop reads CASSSPREETQYF. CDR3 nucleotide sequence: TGCGCCAGCAGCTCCCCCAGGGAAGAGACCCAGTACTTC.

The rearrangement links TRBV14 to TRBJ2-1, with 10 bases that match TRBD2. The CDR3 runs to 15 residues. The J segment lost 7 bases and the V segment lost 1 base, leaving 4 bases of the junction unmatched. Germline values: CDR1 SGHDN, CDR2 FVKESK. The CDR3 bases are TGTGCCAGCAGCCAAGGGAGCGGGAGGGGTAATGAGCAGTTCTTC. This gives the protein CASSQGSGRGNEQFF.

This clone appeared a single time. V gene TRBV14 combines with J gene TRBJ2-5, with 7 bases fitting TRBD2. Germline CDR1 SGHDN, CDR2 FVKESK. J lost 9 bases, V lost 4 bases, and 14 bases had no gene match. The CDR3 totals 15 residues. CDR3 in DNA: TGTGCCAGCAGCCGTCTGAGGTCCTATGGGGGGGCCCAGTACTTC. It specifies CASSRLRSYGGAQYF. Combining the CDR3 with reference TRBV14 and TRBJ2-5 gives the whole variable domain EAGVTQFPSHSVIEKGQTVTLRCDPISGHDNLYWYRRVMGKEIKFLLHFVKESKQDESGMPNNRFLAERTGGTYSTLKVQPAELEDSGVYFCASSRLRSYGGAQYFGPGTRLLVL.

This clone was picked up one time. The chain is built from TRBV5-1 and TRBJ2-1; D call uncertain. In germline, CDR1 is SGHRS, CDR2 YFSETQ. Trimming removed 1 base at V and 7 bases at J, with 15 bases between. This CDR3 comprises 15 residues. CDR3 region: CASSLSILSGNEQFF. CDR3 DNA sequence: TGCGCCAGCAGCTTGAGTATCCTATCCGGGAATGAGCAGTTCTTC.

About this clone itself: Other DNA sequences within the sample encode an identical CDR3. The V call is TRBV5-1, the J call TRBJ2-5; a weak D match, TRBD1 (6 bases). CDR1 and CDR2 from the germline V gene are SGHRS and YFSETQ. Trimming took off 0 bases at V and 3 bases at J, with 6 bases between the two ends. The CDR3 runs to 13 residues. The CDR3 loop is CASSLDREETQYF. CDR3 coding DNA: TGCGCCAGCAGCTTGGACAGGGAAGAGACCCAGTACTTC.

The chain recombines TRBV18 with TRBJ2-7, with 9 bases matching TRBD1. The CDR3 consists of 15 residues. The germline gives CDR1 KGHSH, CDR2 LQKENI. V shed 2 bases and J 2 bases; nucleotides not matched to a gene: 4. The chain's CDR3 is CASSPGQGRTYEQYF. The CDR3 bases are TGTGCCAGCTCACCAGGACAGGGGAGGACCTACGAGCAGTACTTC.

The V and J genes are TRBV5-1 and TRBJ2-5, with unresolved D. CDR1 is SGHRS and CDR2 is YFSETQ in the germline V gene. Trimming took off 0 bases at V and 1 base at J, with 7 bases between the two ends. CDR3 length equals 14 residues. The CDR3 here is CASSLVSVQETQYF. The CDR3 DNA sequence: TGCGCCAGCAGCTTGGTTTCTGTCCAAGAGACCCAGTACTTC.

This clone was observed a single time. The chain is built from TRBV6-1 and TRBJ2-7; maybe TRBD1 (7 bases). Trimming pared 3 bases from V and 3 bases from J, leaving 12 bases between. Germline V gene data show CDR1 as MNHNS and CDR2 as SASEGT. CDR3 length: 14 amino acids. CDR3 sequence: CASSEGGQIYEQYF. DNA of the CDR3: TGTGCCAGCAGTGAGGGGGGACAGATCTACGAGCAGTACTTC.

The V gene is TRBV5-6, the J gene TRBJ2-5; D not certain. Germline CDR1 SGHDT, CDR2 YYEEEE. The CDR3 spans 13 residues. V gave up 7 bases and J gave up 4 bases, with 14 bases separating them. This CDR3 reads CASLWAGRETQYF. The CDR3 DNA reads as TGTGCCAGCCTTTGGGCAGGTAGAGAGACCCAGTACTTC.

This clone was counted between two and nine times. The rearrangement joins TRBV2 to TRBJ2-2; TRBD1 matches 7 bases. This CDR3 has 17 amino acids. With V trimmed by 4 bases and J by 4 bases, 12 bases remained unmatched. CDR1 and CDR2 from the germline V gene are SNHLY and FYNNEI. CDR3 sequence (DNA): TGTGCCAGCAGTGGGGCAGCACGGGACAGAATCACCGGGGAGCTGTTTTTT. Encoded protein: CASSGAARDRITGELFF.

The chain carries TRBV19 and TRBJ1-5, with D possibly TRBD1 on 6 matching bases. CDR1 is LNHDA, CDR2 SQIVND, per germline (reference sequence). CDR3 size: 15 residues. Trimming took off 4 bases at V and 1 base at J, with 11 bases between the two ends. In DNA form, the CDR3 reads TGTGCCAGTAGTAGAAGGCAGGGGAGCAATCAGCCCCAGCATTTT. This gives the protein CASSRRQGSNQPQHF.

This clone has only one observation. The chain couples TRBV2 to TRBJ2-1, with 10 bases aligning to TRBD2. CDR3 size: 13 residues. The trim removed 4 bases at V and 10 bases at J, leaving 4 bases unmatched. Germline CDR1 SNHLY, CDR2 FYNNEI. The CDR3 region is CASSGVAGGEQFF. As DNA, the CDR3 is TGTGCCAGCAGTGGGGTAGCGGGAGGAGAGCAGTTCTTC.

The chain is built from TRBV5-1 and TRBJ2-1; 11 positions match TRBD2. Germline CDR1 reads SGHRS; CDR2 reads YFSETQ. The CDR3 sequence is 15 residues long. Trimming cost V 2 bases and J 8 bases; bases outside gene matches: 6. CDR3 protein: CASSFLAGGVHEQFF. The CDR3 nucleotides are TGCGCCAGCAGCTTTTTAGCGGGAGGGGTCCATGAGCAGTTCTTC.

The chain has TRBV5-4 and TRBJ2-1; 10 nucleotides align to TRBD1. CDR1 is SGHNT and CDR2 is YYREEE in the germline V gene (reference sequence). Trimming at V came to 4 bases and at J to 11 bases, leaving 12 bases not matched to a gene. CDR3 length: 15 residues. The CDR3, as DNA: TGTGCCAGCAGCAGTCCGGGACAGGGGAACGATCAGCAGTTCTTC. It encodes CASSSPGQGNDQQFF.

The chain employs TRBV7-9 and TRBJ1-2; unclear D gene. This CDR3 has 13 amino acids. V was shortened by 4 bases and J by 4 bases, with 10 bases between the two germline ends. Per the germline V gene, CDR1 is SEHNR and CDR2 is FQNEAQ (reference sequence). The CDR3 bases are TGTGCCAGCAGCTCCCGTGGAGGCTATGGCTACACCTTC. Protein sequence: CASSSRGGYGYTF.

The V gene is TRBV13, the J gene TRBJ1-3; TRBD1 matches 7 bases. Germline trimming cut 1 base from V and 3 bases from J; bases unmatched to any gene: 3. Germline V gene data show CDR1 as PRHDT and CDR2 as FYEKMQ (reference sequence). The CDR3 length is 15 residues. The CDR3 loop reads CASSLDRGGGNTIYF. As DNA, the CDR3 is TGTGCCAGCAGCTTAGACAGGGGTGGTGGAAACACCATATATTTT.

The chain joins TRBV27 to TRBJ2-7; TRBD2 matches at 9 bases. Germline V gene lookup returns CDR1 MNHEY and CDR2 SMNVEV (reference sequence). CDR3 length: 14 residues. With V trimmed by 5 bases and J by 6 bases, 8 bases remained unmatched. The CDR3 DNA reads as TGTGCCAGCAGTCCAATACTAGCGGGTATCGAGCAGTACTTC. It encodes CASSPILAGIEQYF.

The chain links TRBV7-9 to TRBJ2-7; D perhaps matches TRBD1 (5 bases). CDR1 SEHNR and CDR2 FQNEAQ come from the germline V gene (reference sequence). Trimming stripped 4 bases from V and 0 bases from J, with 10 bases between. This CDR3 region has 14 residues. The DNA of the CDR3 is TGTGCCAGCAGCTACTCCAGGGTCTCCTACGAGCAGTACTTC. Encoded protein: CASSYSRVSYEQYF.

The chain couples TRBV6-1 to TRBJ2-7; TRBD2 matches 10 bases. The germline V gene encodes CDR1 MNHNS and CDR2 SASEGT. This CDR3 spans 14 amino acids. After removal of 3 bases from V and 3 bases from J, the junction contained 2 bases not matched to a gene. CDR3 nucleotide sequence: TGTGCCAGCAGTGAGAGGACTAGCGGCTACGAGCAGTACTTC. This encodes CASSERTSGYEQYF.

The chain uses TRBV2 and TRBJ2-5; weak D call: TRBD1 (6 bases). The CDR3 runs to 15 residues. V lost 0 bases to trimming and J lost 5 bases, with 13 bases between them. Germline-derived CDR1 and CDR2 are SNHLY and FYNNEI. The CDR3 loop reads CASSEARGGVETQYF. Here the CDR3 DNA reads TGTGCCAGCAGTGAAGCCAGAGGGGGAGTGGAGACCCAGTACTTC.

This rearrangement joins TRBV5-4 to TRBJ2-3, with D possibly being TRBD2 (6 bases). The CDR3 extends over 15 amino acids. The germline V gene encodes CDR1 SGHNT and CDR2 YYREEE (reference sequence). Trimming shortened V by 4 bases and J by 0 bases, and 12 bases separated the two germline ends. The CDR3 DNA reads TGTGCCAGCAGCCACAGCGGGTCTAGCACAGATACGCAGTATTTT. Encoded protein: CASSHSGSSTDTQYF.

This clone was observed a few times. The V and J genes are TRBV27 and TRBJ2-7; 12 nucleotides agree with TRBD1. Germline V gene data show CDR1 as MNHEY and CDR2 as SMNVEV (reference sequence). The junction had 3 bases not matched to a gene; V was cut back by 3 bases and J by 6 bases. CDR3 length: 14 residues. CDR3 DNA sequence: TGTGCCAGCAGTTTCCGGGACAGGGGGCGCGAGCAGTACTTC. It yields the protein CASSFRDRGREQYF.